Below are 9 T cell receptor beta chains sequenced from a single sample in a study of cytomegalovirus exposure and HLA in healthy donors. The PCR ran on 60 Vbeta and 13 Jbeta primers. Libraries were prepared by immunoSEQ multiplex PCR; TCRdb keeps only in-frame clonotypes and omits some of them. The sample totals about 110,000 clones. The source material was PBMCs. The receptors stem from a man in his late teens or twenties in good health and CMV-seronegative.

The chain employs TRBV28 and TRBJ1-5; D uncertain. CDR1 is MDHEN, CDR2 SYDVKM, per germline. V was clipped by 8 bases and J by 2 bases, with 13 bases between them. CDR3 length: 14 amino acids. The CDR3 DNA follows: TGTGCCAGCTTCCTGGAGGGCCGCAATCAGCCCCAGCATTTT. Translated, it gives CASFLEGRNQPQHF.

The rearrangement links TRBV10-3 to TRBJ1-2; 7 positions match TRBD1. Germline V gene lookup returns CDR1 ENHRY and CDR2 SYGVKD. The V gene end was trimmed by 6 bases and the J gene end by 3 bases; junction bases not matched to a gene: 7. The CDR3 extends over 14 amino acids. Here the CDR3 reads CAISDPTGDYGYTF. The CDR3 DNA follows: TGTGCCATCAGCGACCCTACAGGGGACTATGGCTACACCTTC.

The chain is built from TRBV11-1 and TRBJ2-7, with D possibly TRBD1 on 7 matching bases. Germline V gene sequence: CDR1 SGHAT, CDR2 FQDESV (reference sequence). The length of the CDR3 is 14 residues. The V gene lost 7 bases and the J gene lost 3 bases, with 16 bases spanning the gap. The CDR3 nucleotides read TGTGCCAGCACCCCAGGGGGGTGGAGCTACGAGCAGTACTTC. Residues: CASTPGGWSYEQYF.

This chain uses TRBV5-1 with TRBJ1-1; D may be TRBD1 (5 bases). Trimming stripped 0 bases from V and 0 bases from J, with 9 bases between. Germline CDR1 and CDR2: SGHRS and YFSETQ. This CDR3 contains 15 residues. CDR3 region: CASSLAQGLNTEAFF. As DNA, the CDR3 is TGCGCCAGCAGCTTGGCTCAGGGCCTGAACACTGAAGCTTTCTTT.

The rearrangement uses TRBV6-5 and TRBJ2-5, with 7 bases that match TRBD2. The V and J ends lost 4 bases and 1 base, in that order; junction bases with no gene match: 0. The V gene's germline CDR1 is MNHEY and CDR2 SVGAGI. The CDR3 is 13 amino acids. DNA of the CDR3: TGTGCCAGCAGTTGGACTAGCCAAGAGACCCAGTACTTC. Amino acids: CASSWTSQETQYF.

This chain links TRBV11-2 with TRBJ2-7; 8 bases agree with TRBD2. Germline CDR1 and CDR2: SGHAT and FQNNGV. V lost 5 bases, J lost 2 bases, and 11 bases stayed unmatched. The CDR3 runs 16 residues. CDR3 bases: TGTGCCAGCAGCCCTGGGGGATCGGGGGGGACCTACGAGCAGTACTTC. Protein product: CASSPGGSGGTYEQYF.

The chain is built from TRBV6-5 and TRBJ1-3; 7 bases align to TRBD1. The V and J ends lost 6 bases and 8 bases, in that order; junction bases with no gene match: 1. Germline CDR1 is MNHEY and CDR2 is SVGAGI. The CDR3 sequence is 11 residues long. CDR3 in amino acids: CASRQGYTIYF. CDR3 in DNA: TGTGCCAGCAGACAGGGGTACACCATATATTTT.

This chain links TRBV29-1 with TRBJ2-1; D call uncertain. The V gene's germline CDR1 is SQVTM and CDR2 ANQGSEA. Trimming took off 4 bases at V and 9 bases at J, with 10 bases between the two ends. This CDR3 is 11 amino acids long. This CDR3 reads CSVASPGEQFF. DNA of the CDR3: TGCAGCGTTGCCTCCCCGGGTGAGCAGTTCTTC.

The chain combines TRBV7-2 with TRBJ2-1, with 11 bases matching TRBD2. The V gene end was trimmed by 4 bases and the J gene end by 7 bases; junction bases not matched to a gene: 12. The CDR3 is 17 residues long. The germline V gene encodes CDR1 SGHTA and CDR2 FQGNSA. Here the CDR3 reads CASSSSFSGRASNEQFF. The CDR3 DNA is TGTGCCAGCAGCTCAAGTTTTAGCGGGAGGGCGAGTAATGAGCAGTTCTTC.